The clone carrying this TCR beta chain was seen ten or more times. What it recognizes is unknown. Germline trimming cut 3 bases from V and 4 bases from J; bases unmatched to any gene: 7. The CDR3 spans 16 residues. The germline CDR1 and CDR2 sequences are MDHEN and SYDVKM. Exclusion of patients followed from uncontrolled infection, other autoimmune disease, pregnancy or lactation. PBMCs stemmed from approximately 10 ml fresh peripheral blood. The investigators amplified TCR beta CDR3 regions from RNA transcripts. HTBI primers were the set used in a first-round RT-PCR of the TCR CDR3. TCRdb analysed the multiplex PCR reads with MiXCR anew, one entry per CDR3 protein. This table has 450,000 to 650,000 distinct CDR3 sequences, roughly 17% appearing once. This sample was included in a study of T cells in Graves' hyperthyroidism and ophthalmopathy. Broader study findings: Most thyroid clonotypes that were expanded above 0.001 also turned up in blood.

Source material: blood. This chain joins TRBV28 and TRBJ2-7; TRBD2 aligns across 12 bases. This sequence was found in a woman aged 18 to 35 with Graves' ophthalmopathy. The CDR3 DNA reads as TGTGCCAGCAGTTTCGAGACTAGCGGGAGTCAATACGAGCAGTACTTC. This translates into CASSFETSGSQYEQYF.